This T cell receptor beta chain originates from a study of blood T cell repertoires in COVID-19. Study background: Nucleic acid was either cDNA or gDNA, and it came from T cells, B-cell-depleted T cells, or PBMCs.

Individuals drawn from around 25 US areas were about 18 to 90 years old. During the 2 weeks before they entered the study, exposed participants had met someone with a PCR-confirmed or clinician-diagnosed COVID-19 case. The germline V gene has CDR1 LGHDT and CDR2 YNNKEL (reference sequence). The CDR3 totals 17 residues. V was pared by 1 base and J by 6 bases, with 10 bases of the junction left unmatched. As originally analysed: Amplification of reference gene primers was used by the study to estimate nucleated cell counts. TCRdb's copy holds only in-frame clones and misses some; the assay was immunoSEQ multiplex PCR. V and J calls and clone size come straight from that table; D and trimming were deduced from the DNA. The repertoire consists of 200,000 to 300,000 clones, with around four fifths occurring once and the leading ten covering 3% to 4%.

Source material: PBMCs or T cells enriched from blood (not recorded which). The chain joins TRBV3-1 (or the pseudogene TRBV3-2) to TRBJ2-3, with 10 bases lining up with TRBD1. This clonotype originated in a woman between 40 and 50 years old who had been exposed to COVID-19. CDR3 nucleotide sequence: TGTGCCAGCAGCCAAGCCGACAGACAGGGGGCGCGGGATACGCAGTATTTT. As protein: CASSQADRQGARDTQYF.